The TCR beta chain described here comes from a study of post-analysis software for immune sequencing data. The study, taken as a whole, reports: In patients, a few TRBV segments were more frequent than in controls, with TRBV5-6, TRBV5-1 and TRBV20-1 among them.

Each TCR beta cDNA library carried unique molecular identifiers. A single record per CDR3 protein comes from TCRdb applying MiXCR to the PCR reads. This table holds hundreds of thousands of distinct CDR3 sequences, approximately 30% found once. Germline V lookup: CDR1 SGHTA, CDR2 FQGNSA. The CDR3 totals 13 residues. Trimming took 0 bases from V and 3 from J, leaving 5 bases between them. On this clonotype: Its specificity is unknown.

The source material was blood. The clonotype originates from a girl aged 10-17 years with multiple sclerosis. The chain recombines TRBV7-2 with TRBJ2-5; D unclear. The CDR3 protein is CASSLAPKETQYF. CDR3 bases: TGTGCCAGCAGCTTAGCCCCAAAAGAGACCCAGTACTTC. The whole variable domain, remainder taken from reference TRBV7-2 and TRBJ2-5, is GAGVSQSPSNKVTEKGKDVELRCDPISGHTALYWYRQSLGQGLEFLIYFQGNSAPDKSGLPSDRFSAERTGGSVSTLTIQRTQQEDSAVYLCASSLAPKETQYFGPGTRLLVL.